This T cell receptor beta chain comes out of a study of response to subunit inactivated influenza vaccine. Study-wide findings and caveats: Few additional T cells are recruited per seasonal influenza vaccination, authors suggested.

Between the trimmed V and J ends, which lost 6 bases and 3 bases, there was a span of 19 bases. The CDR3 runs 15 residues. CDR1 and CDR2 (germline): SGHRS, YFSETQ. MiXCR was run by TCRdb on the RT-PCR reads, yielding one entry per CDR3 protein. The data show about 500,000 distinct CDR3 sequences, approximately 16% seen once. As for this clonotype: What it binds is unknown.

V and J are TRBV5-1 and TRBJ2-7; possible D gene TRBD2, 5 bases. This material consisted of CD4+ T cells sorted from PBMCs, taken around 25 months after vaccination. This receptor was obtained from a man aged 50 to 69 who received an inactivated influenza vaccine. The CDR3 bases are TGCGCCAGCACCTGGGGTCCGGGGTCGGGCTACGAGCAGTACTTC. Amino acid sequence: CASTWGPGSGYEQYF.